This TCR beta chain was retrieved from a study of cytotoxic CD8 clonotypes in ibrutinib-treated CLL. Study background: The group held some 11 relapsed/refractory and about 15 treatment-naive patients, with under 18 IGHV unmutated. Response samples were obtained once patients had received a median around twelve months of treatment, range 6 to 36.

The CDR3 has 12 amino acids. Germline values: CDR1 ENHRY, CDR2 SYGVKD. V was pared by 7 bases and J by 5 bases, with 12 bases between. This clone occurred once. Its antigen is as yet unknown. Repertoires were generated with immunoSEQ multiplex PCR, while TCRdb's copy carries only in-frame clones and drops some. The sample has some 84,000 clones; 85% to 90% are singletons. Study findings and constraints: Lymph node repertoires were not studied, and sampling times were unmatched. Patients had baseline clonality above age-matched healthy donors, and this clonality moved with circulating CD8+ T-cell counts.

This receptor was identified in a human donor with chronic lymphocytic leukemia. The material was PBMCs, obtained before ibrutinib treatment. J is TRBJ2-7 and V is TRBV10-3; D possibly corresponds to TRBD1 (5 bases). The CDR3 here is CAIKGGANEQYF. In DNA, the CDR3 is TGTGCCATCAAGGGTGGGGCCAACGAGCAGTACTTC.